This TCR beta chain is from a study of blood T cells in healthy people across ages. Findings of the study overall: Naive T cell percentage showed a strong correlation with TCR beta diversity. Unsorted PBMCs ruled out conclusive naive versus antigen-experienced comparison.

For this clonotype: The antigen remains undetermined.

Primed by a sample-barcoded 5' primer and a J-beta primer mix, a second PCR proceeded for 7 to 11 cycles. TCRdb reprocessed the 5' RACE reads via MiXCR and lists one record per CDR3 protein. Counted here are 1.5 million to 2 million distinct CDR3 sequences, approximately 28% occurring once; the ten biggest clones make up 7.7%. Germline CDR1 MDHEN, CDR2 SYDVKM. V lost 5 bases to trimming and J lost 12 bases; unmatched junction nucleotides: 16. CDR3 length: 16 amino acids. The chain couples TRBV28 to TRBJ2-1; 10 bases align to TRBD1. Sequencing input: blood. The TCR originated in a woman in her 30s in good health. CDR3 in DNA: TGTGCCAGCAGTCCCCTGGGGACAGGGGCAGTAGGCGCGCAGTTCTTC. Its protein product is CASSPLGTGAVGAQFF.